This T cell receptor beta chain was recovered during a study of monozygotic twins with inflammatory bowel disease. The CDR3 covers 19 residues. The germline V gene encodes CDR1 MNHEY and CDR2 SVGEGT. TCRdb re-analyzed the 5' RACE reads; it lists each CDR3 protein once, without DNA. This sample's table has over 350,000 distinct CDR3 sequences. This receptor was obtained from a human donor with ulcerative colitis or Crohn's disease, or a healthy co-twin of an affected twin (not recorded which). The V gene is TRBV6-2 or TRBV6-3, the J gene TRBJ2-1; TCRdb names TRBD1, which stays unverified in the absence of DNA. Sequenced: blood. The CDR3 sequence is CASSYSALGGASSYNEQFF.